A selection of T cell receptor beta chains follows, all from one sample in a study of cytomegalovirus exposure and HLA in healthy donors. This table comes from immunoSEQ multiplex PCR, and its TCRdb copy is limited to in-frame clones, with some not included. The sample has some 160,000 clones, 70% to 85% seen once; the top ten hold roughly 2%. The specimen was PBMCs. Receptor source: a man aged 45 to 65 in good health and CMV-seropositive. The CDR3 runs from the conserved cysteine through the conserved F or W. Fields, in order: D gene, clone size, J gene, V gene, CDR3 DNA, CDR3 protein. The D gene is left open where the match is weak. Clone size, where shown, is once, few, many, or a class for clones that have expanded.

TRBD1	.	TRBJ2-7	TRBV7-9	TGTGCCAGCAGCTTAAATGAGGCCCCTACGGGACAGGGTCTCCACGAGCAGTACTTC	CASSLNEAPTGQGLHEQYF
.	few	TRBJ1-2	TRBV5-1	TGCGCCAGCAGCCCCGGGGGAAACTATGGCTACACCTTC	CASSPGGNYGYTF
.	.	TRBJ1-3	TRBV5-1	TGCGCCAGCCGGGCAGGGTACACATCGAGCTCTGGAAACACCATATATTTT	CASRAGYTSSSGNTIYF
.	once	TRBJ1-5	TRBV7-9	TGTGCCAGCAGCGTTGGACATCTTAGCAATCAGCCCCAGCATTTT	CASSVGHLSNQPQHF
.	.	TRBJ1-1	TRBV18	TGTGCCAGCCTGGACAGAATGAACACTGAAGCCTTCTTT	CASLDRMNTEAFF
.	.	TRBJ2-3	TRBV7-6	TGTGCCAGCGCCGGGACTCCGGTGGGAGATACGCAGTATTTT	CASAGTPVGDTQYF
.	.	TRBJ2-3	TRBV7-9	TGTGCCAGCAGCTTTCCGGCTATGGCGGGGGCGCCGAATTTTTATACGCAGTATTTT	CASSFPAMAGAPNFYTQYF
.	few	TRBJ1-5	TRBV10-3	TGTGCCATCAGTGGGGGGCCGATCAAATATAGCAATCAGCCCCAGCATTTT	CAISGGPIKYSNQPQHF
.	.	TRBJ2-3	TRBV13	TGTGCCAGCAGCTCGCCACATAGCACAGATACGCAGTATTTT	CASSSPHSTDTQYF
TRBD1	.	TRBJ1-6	TRBV28	TGTGCCTGCCTAGGGACAGGGGAGTTAGTTTATTCACCCCTCCACTTT	CACLGTGELVYSPLHF
TRBD1	.	TRBJ1-2	TRBV29-1	TGCAGCGTTGAAGACCGCCATTGGACAGGGAGAACAAGCTATGGCTACACCTTC	CSVEDRHWTGRTSYGYTF
.	.	TRBJ2-7	TRBV5-4	TGTGCCAGCAGCTTCTCTGGAGCCTACGAGCAGTACTTC	CASSFSGAYEQYF
.	.	TRBJ1-1	TRBV11-2	TGTGCCAGCAGCTTAGATTCACTAGTGGCGGGGGTTGGGATGAACACTGAAGCTTTCTTT	CASSLDSLVAGVGMNTEAFF
.	.	TRBJ1-1	TRBV9	TGTGCCAGCAGCGTAGCTTCGGGAAACACTGAAGCTTTCTTT	CASSVASGNTEAFF
.	.	TRBJ2-5	TRBV5-4	TGTGCCAGCAGCTTGGAATCGACAGGACGGTGGGAGACCCAGTACTTC	CASSLESTGRWETQYF
.	once	TRBJ2-5	TRBV7-2	TGTGCCAGCAGCTCAGACGGCCCAGGGGTCCTCGGGGAGACCCAGTACTTC	CASSSDGPGVLGETQYF
TRBD1	.	TRBJ1-3	TRBV9	TGTGCCAGCAGCGTAAACAGGGGAGGTGGGGACACCATATATTTT	CASSVNRGGGDTIYF
.	.	TRBJ1-5	TRBV5-4	TGTGCCAGCAGCTTGGATCCCGGGGGGGGCCAGCCCCAGCATTTT	CASSLDPGGGQPQHF
.	.	TRBJ1-5	TRBV27	TGTGCCAGCAGTTTACACCGGGCCCCCAAGGGGAGCAATCAGCCCCAGCATTTT	CASSLHRAPKGSNQPQHF
.	.	TRBJ2-5	TRBV6-6	TGTGCCAGCAGTCCAATCACGGGGGAGACCCAGTACTTC	CASSPITGETQYF
TRBD1	.	TRBJ2-3	TRBV5-1	TGCGCCAGCAGCTCGCAGGGGGCGCGATCAGATACGCAGTATTTT	CASSSQGARSDTQYF
.	.	TRBJ2-5	TRBV2	TGTGCCAGCACCTCCGGGACCCAGTACTTC	CASTSGTQYF
TRBD2	.	TRBJ2-1	TRBV2	TGTGCCAGCAGCGGGGGGGGCTCCTACAATGAGCAGTTCTTC	CASSGGGSYNEQFF
.	.	TRBJ2-1	TRBV13	TGTGCCAGCAGCAAGGACAGTTACAATGAGCAGTTCTTC	CASSKDSYNEQFF
.	.	TRBJ1-1	TRBV19	TGTGCCAGTAGTATTAGAGCTTTCTTT	CASSIRAFF
.	.	TRBJ2-2	TRBV5-1	TGCGCCAGCAGTACGAGCGGTGTACCGAACACCGGGGAGCTGTTTTTT	CASSTSGVPNTGELFF
TRBD2	.	TRBJ2-7	TRBV7-2	TGTGCCAGCAGCTTAAATTCGGGACTAAACAACTACGAGCAGTACTTC	CASSLNSGLNNYEQYF
.	few	TRBJ2-3	TRBV5-1	TGCGCCAGCAGCTTGGCACGCGGGGCCACAGATACGCAGTATTTT	CASSLARGATDTQYF
.	.	TRBJ1-1	TRBV4-1	TGCGCCAGCAGGGGGGGGTTAACTGAAGCTTTCTTT	CASRGGLTEAFF
TRBD2	.	TRBJ2-3	TRBV7-8	TGTGCCAGCATCCTAATAGCGGGGGGGAGCACAGATACGCAGTATTTT	CASILIAGGSTDTQYF
TRBD1	.	TRBJ1-5	TRBV11-2	TGTGCCAGCAGTCCGGGACAGCACGGGAATCAGCCCCAGCATTTT	CASSPGQHGNQPQHF
TRBD1	.	TRBJ1-2	TRBV19	TGTGCCAGTAGTGACCGGGACAGGGGTGGCTACACCTTC	CASSDRDRGGYTF
TRBD1	.	TRBJ1-4	TRBV15	TGTGCCACCGGACAGGGGGCAACTAATGAAAAACTGTTTTTT	CATGQGATNEKLFF
TRBD2	.	TRBJ2-1	TRBV7-3	TGTGCCAGCAGCCCAGGGACCAGCGGGAGGGGGGAGCAGTTCTTC	CASSPGTSGRGEQFF
.	.	TRBJ2-6	TRBV14	TGTGCCAGCAGCTTTCTCAGCTCTGGGGCCAACGTCCTGACTTTC	CASSFLSSGANVLTF
.	.	TRBJ1-6	TRBV18	TGTGCCACGGAGGGGAGAGGGACACCCCTCCACTTT	CATEGRGTPLHF
TRBD2	.	TRBJ2-1	TRBV7-2	TGTGCCAGCAGCTTACCCCTTTTAGCGGGGTTGCCCTACAATGAGCAGTTCTTC	CASSLPLLAGLPYNEQFF
.	.	TRBJ1-3	TRBV10-3	TGTGCCATCAGAGGGGGCTCTGGAAACACCATATATTTT	CAIRGGSGNTIYF
TRBD1	.	TRBJ1-4	TRBV9	TGTGCCAGCAGGCAGGGGGATGCAACTAATGAAAAACTGTTTTTT	CASRQGDATNEKLFF
.	.	TRBJ1-2	TRBV9	TGTGCCAGCAGCGTAGCTGACAGGCTCGGCTACACCTTC	CASSVADRLGYTF
.	.	TRBJ2-5	TRBV23-1	TGCGCCAGCAGTCTCACGGGGGAGCACGCGGAGACCCAGTACTTC	CASSLTGEHAETQYF
.	few	TRBJ1-1	TRBV6-5	TGTGCCAGCAGGCATAGGAGGGGAGGCTCTGAAGCTTTCTTT	CASRHRRGGSEAFF
.	few	TRBJ1-2	TRBV6-5	TGTGCCAGCAGTATCGACAGTACTGGGAACTATGGCTACACCTTC	CASSIDSTGNYGYTF
.	.	TRBJ2-5	TRBV5-4	TGTGCCAGCAGCCCCAGAACCTTGGGGGGACCAGAGACCCAGTACTTC	CASSPRTLGGPETQYF
TRBD2	.	TRBJ2-7	TRBV6-1	TGTGCCAGCAGTGAACTCGGACTAGTGGCCTACGAGCAGTACTTC	CASSELGLVAYEQYF
TRBD1	.	TRBJ2-7	TRBV5-1	TGCGCCAGCAGCCAACGGACAGGGAATCACGAGCAGTACTTC	CASSQRTGNHEQYF
TRBD2	.	TRBJ2-5	TRBV5-1	TGCGCCAGCAGCTTGGTCGGGGGGGGCCCCCAAGAGACCCAGTACTTC	CASSLVGGGPQETQYF
TRBD1	.	TRBJ2-1	TRBV6-5	TGTGCCAGCAGCCGACAGGGTTTGAACAATGAGCAGTTCTTC	CASSRQGLNNEQFF
TRBD1	.	TRBJ1-5	TRBV5-6	TGTGCCAGCAGCAAAAAGGATGGGACAGGGCGCAATCAGCCCCAGCATTTT	CASSKKDGTGRNQPQHF
.	.	TRBJ2-2	TRBV19	TGTGCCAGTAGTATTGGGGGGGGGCTTAGCACCGGGGAGCTGTTTTTT	CASSIGGGLSTGELFF
TRBD1	.	TRBJ1-2	TRBV5-4	TGTGCCAGTAGCCCGGACAGGGAGGCCTATGGCTACACCTTC	CASSPDREAYGYTF
.	.	TRBJ1-1	TRBV2	TGTGCCAGCAGTGTAGCGGCGGGAACTGAAGCTTTCTTT	CASSVAAGTEAFF
.	.	TRBJ1-2	TRBV7-9	TGTGCCAGCACTGAGGGGGTTTATGGCTACACCTTC	CASTEGVYGYTF
TRBD2	few	TRBJ2-3	TRBV5-4	TGTGCCAGCGTGGGGACTAACACAGATACGCAGTATTTT	CASVGTNTDTQYF
.	.	TRBJ2-1	TRBV9	TGTGCCAGCAGCGTAGGGTGGCGGAGCTCCTACAATGAGCAGTTCTTC	CASSVGWRSSYNEQFF